This T cell receptor beta chain was identified during a study of blood T cell repertoires in COVID-19. Sequencing was performed with immunoSEQ multiplex PCR; in TCRdb, only in-frame clones are kept and a portion is missing. The repertoire includes 90,000 to 120,000 clones, about 79% of them detected once, and about 3.6% sits in the top ten. CDR3 length equals 17 residues. Trimming at V came to 6 bases and at J to 0 bases, leaving 6 bases not matched to a gene. Per the germline V gene, CDR1 is LGHDT and CDR2 is YNNKEL (reference sequence). Sequenced material: peripheral blood. The chain joins TRBV3-1 (or the pseudogene TRBV3-2) to TRBJ2-6; 9 nucleotides line up with TRBD1. The receptor comes from a woman older than 75 with active or convalescent COVID-19. This chain's CDR3 is CASRYRGLNSGANVLTF. CDR3 DNA: TGTGCCAGCAGGTACAGGGGGCTTAACTCTGGGGCCAACGTCCTGACTTTC.